These 29 T cell receptor beta chains were all obtained from the same sample, sequenced in a study of T cells in Graves' hyperthyroidism and ophthalmopathy. Amplified TCR beta CDR3 regions derived from RNA transcripts. The HTBI primer set was used in a first-round RT-PCR of the TCR CDR3. MiXCR, run by TCRdb on the multiplex PCR reads, gives a single entry per CDR3 protein. Among a few hundred thousand distinct CDR3 sequences listed, about 15% were seen once. Sequenced material: blood. These receptors were collected from a woman younger than 45 with Graves' hyperthyroidism.

This clonotype appeared a few times. The chain has TRBV18 and TRBJ1-5; D is undetermined. The germline CDR1 and CDR2 sequences are KGHSH and LQKENI. Trimming took 8 bases from V and 0 from J, leaving 20 bases between them. This CDR3 contains 17 residues. CDR3 amino acids: CASPGRWPVYSNQPQHF. The CDR3 DNA sequence: TGTGCCAGCCCTGGTCGATGGCCAGTCTATAGCAATCAGCCCCAGCATTTT.

The chain uses TRBV19 and TRBJ1-5, with D maybe TRBD1 (6 bases). Germline CDR1 is LNHDA and CDR2 is SQIVND (reference sequence). V lost 9 bases, J lost 7 bases, and 16 bases lay in between. This CDR3 is built from 13 residues. The chain's CDR3 is CASAQGPRQPQHF. The CDR3 DNA reads as TGTGCCAGCGCGCAGGGGCCAAGGCAGCCCCAGCATTTT.

This clonotype was detected a few times. This chain connects TRBV28 to TRBJ1-4, with 8 bases that match TRBD1. V trimming: 6 bases; J trimming: 5 bases; junction bases outside the gene matches: 11. Germline V lookup: CDR1 MDHEN, CDR2 SYDVKM. The CDR3 is 16 amino acids. In DNA, the CDR3 is TGTGCCAGCAGGTTTGGGGGGACAGGTCTAAATGAAAAACTGTTTTTT. Amino acids: CASRFGGTGLNEKLFF. The whole variable domain, filled in from reference TRBV28 and TRBJ1-4, reads DVKVTQSSRYLVKRTGEKVFLECVQDMDHENMFWYRQDPGLGLRLIYFSYDVKMKEKGDIPEGYSVSREKKERFSLILESASTNQTSMYLCASRFGGTGLNEKLFFGSGTQLSVL.

The V gene is TRBV7-8, the J gene TRBJ2-1, with 15 bases aligning to TRBD2. The CDR3 covers 17 residues. Germline lookup yields CDR1 SGHVS and CDR2 FQNEAQ. J was trimmed by 4 bases and V by 5 bases; bases with no gene match: 6. The CDR3 here is CASSPGLAGGPYNEQFF. The DNA for the CDR3 is TGTGCCAGCAGCCCGGGACTAGCGGGAGGACCATACAATGAGCAGTTCTTC.

This clonotype was counted many times. V is TRBV20-1 and J is TRBJ2-7, with 10 bases aligning to TRBD2. V dropped 6 bases and J dropped 4; count of bases not matched to a gene: 9. The CDR3 runs to 14 residues. CDR1 DFQATT and CDR2 SNEGSKA come from the germline V gene (reference sequence). Here the CDR3 DNA reads TGCAGTGCACACGGACTAGCGGAACCTTACGAGCAGTACTTC. Translated, it gives CSAHGLAEPYEQYF.

This chain connects TRBV11-2 to TRBJ1-3, with D perhaps TRBD1 (5 bases). With 5 bases removed from V and 0 bases from J, the gap between germline ends came to 11 bases. CDR3 length: 15 amino acids. Germline V lookup: CDR1 SGHAT, CDR2 FQNNGV. CDR3: CASSGAQFSGNTIYF. The CDR3 bases are TGTGCCAGCAGCGGGGCACAGTTCTCTGGAAACACCATATATTTT.

On this clonotype: At one of its ends the junction is not consistent with the germline gene, which may arise from a read error. The CDR3 DNA reads as TGTGCCACCAGCAGAGATTTGGTTAGGACTAGGATCTTTTCCTACAAGCAGTACTTC. Protein sequence: CATSRDLVRTRIFSYKQYF. The chain recombines TRBV15 with TRBJ2-7, with 7 bases identical to TRBD2. CDR3 size: 19 residues. Germline CDR1 reads LNHNV; CDR2 reads YYDKDF (reference sequence).

This clonotype has more than one count but fewer than ten. The chain recombines TRBV7-9 with TRBJ2-1; TRBD2 matches at 7 bases. CDR3 length: 15 residues. CDR1 is SEHNR and CDR2 is FQNEAQ in the germline V gene (reference sequence). Trimming at V came to 5 bases and at J to 5 bases, leaving 9 bases not matched to a gene. The CDR3 DNA reads TGTGCCAGCAGCGCAATTCTAGCGGCAAACAATGAGCAGTTCTTC. Translation gives CASSAILAANNEQFF.

Ten or more counts support this clonotype. Here the CDR3 reads CASSLSGTGDHIQYF. The CDR3 bases are TGTGCCAGCAGTTTATCCGGGACCGGCGACCACATTCAGTACTTC. The chain employs TRBV27 and TRBJ2-4; either TRBD1 or TRBD2 may fit D (5 bases each). CDR1 is MNHEY and CDR2 is SMNVEV in the germline V gene (reference sequence). The length of the CDR3 is 15 residues. Between the trimmed V and J ends, which lost 0 bases and 8 bases, there was a span of 14 bases.

V and J are TRBV5-6 and TRBJ2-7, with 8 positions matching TRBD1. The J call may be faulty, since TRBJ2-1 better matches the DNA end. CDR1 is SGHDT, CDR2 YYEEEE, per germline. The CDR3 sequence is 15 residues long. The CDR3 region has the DNA TGTGCCAGCAGCGGGAGGACAGGGCTTTCCTACGAGCAGTTCTTC. Residues: CASSGRTGLSYEQFF.

This clonotype has ten or more counts. The chain has TRBV20-1 and TRBJ2-7, with TRBD1 matching 9 bases. Looked up from germline, CDR1 is DFQATT and CDR2 is SNEGSKA (reference sequence). This CDR3 contains 16 residues. The J segment lost 3 bases and the V segment lost 2 bases, leaving 11 bases of the junction unmatched. CDR3 sequence: CSARSLAGTGYYEQYF. In DNA form, the CDR3 reads TGCAGTGCTAGATCTCTAGCCGGGACAGGGTACTACGAGCAGTACTTC.

In its sample, this clonotype was seen many times. The rearrangement joins TRBV5-1 to TRBJ2-7, with a tentative D call TRBD2 (5 bases). The germline V gene encodes CDR1 SGHRS and CDR2 YFSETQ. Trimming stripped 2 bases from V and 3 bases from J, with 18 bases between. The CDR3 loop spans 16 amino acids. Here the CDR3 DNA reads TGCGCCAGCAGCTTTTCCCCAGAGGGCCCGTTCTACGAGCAGTACTTC. Encoded protein: CASSFSPEGPFYEQYF.

The genes are TRBV28 and TRBJ2-2; D might be TRBD1 (6 bases). Germline CDR1 MDHEN, CDR2 SYDVKM. The V and J ends lost 3 bases and 4 bases respectively, with 15 bases between them. The CDR3 is 16 residues long. CDR3 nucleotides: TGTGCCAGCAGTTTTTCCGGCAGGGGCAGCACCGGGGAGCTGTTTTTT. This sequence encodes CASSFSGRGSTGELFF. The variable domain in full, completed from reference TRBV28 and TRBJ2-2, reads DVKVTQSSRYLVKRTGEKVFLECVQDMDHENMFWYRQDPGLGLRLIYFSYDVKMKEKGDIPEGYSVSREKKERFSLILESASTNQTSMYLCASSFSGRGSTGELFFGEGSRLTVL.

This chain connects TRBV30 to TRBJ1-6, with D unclear. Trimming removed 2 bases from V and 6 bases from J, with 14 bases in between. Germline CDR1 GTSNPN, CDR2 SVGIG (reference sequence). This CDR3 contains 15 residues. This chain's CDR3 is CAWSSGVGLNSPLHF. CDR3 bases: TGTGCCTGGAGTTCTGGGGTTGGACTTAATTCACCCCTCCACTTT.

The sample holds many counts of this clonotype. The chain couples TRBV7-9 to TRBJ2-5, with D uncertain. The CDR3 has 15 amino acids. Germline V CDR1 and CDR2: SEHNR, FQNEAQ (reference sequence). V lost 2 bases to trimming and J lost 1 base, with 11 bases between them. The CDR3 is CASSLPLAVQETQYF. For the CDR3, the DNA is TGTGCCAGCAGCTTACCGCTCGCGGTCCAAGAGACCCAGTACTTC.

This clonotype was counted many times. V and J are TRBV5-1 and TRBJ2-7; D assignment may be TRBD1 or TRBD2 (6 bases each). V was cut by 0 bases and J by 7 bases, with 11 bases left in between. The germline gives CDR1 SGHRS, CDR2 YFSETQ. The CDR3 runs to 13 residues. The CDR3 DNA follows: TGCGCCAGCAGCTTGGATCGGGGGCGTGAGCAGTACTTC. Amino acid sequence: CASSLDRGREQYF.

V gene TRBV6-1 combines with J gene TRBJ1-2, with unresolved D. CDR1 MNHNS and CDR2 SASEGT come from the germline V gene. The CDR3 has 12 amino acids. Trimming pared 7 bases from V and 5 bases from J, leaving 11 bases between. The CDR3 DNA sequence: TGTGCCAGCAATGGACGGCAATATGGCTACACCTTC. This sequence encodes CASNGRQYGYTF.

The chain employs TRBV6-2 or TRBV6-3 and TRBJ1-5; TRBD1 matches 8 bases. V was clipped by 4 bases and J by 14 bases; unmatched bases: 13. CDR3 length: 14 residues. Germline CDR1 reads MNHEY; CDR2 reads SVGEGT. The CDR3 loop reads CASSFRDRSKLEHF. The CDR3 coding sequence is TGTGCCAGCAGTTTCCGGGACAGGTCAAAGTTGGAGCATTTT.

The gene calls are TRBV7-2 and TRBJ2-7; maybe TRBD1 (5 bases). The ends were cut back, 3 bases at V and 6 bases at J, with 15 bases in the middle. Germline lookup yields CDR1 SGHTA and CDR2 FQGNSA. The CDR3 is 14 residues long. This chain's CDR3 is CASSLTVPPREQYF. In DNA form, the CDR3 reads TGTGCCAGCAGCTTGACAGTTCCTCCCCGCGAGCAGTACTTC.

This clonotype was picked up a small number of times. The CDR3 here is CATVAAYRQETQYF. The DNA for the CDR3 is TGTGCCACCGTCGCTGCCTACAGACAAGAGACCCAGTACTTC. The chain couples TRBV6-2 or TRBV6-3 to TRBJ2-5; D not certain. The CDR3 is 14 amino acids. CDR1 and CDR2 from the germline V gene are MNHEY and SVGEGT. Trimming stripped 10 bases from V and 2 bases from J, with 17 bases between.

This clonotype has a count of ten or more. The V call is TRBV30, the J call TRBJ1-1, with 7 bases matching TRBD1. Trimming took 7 bases from V and 1 from J; bases not matched to a gene: 9. From germline, CDR1 is GTSNPN and CDR2 SVGIG (reference sequence). The CDR3 runs to 14 residues. The CDR3 loop reads CALINGQANTEAFF. The CDR3 DNA reads as TGTGCCTTAATAAACGGACAGGCGAACACTGAAGCTTTCTTT.

This clonotype was detected many times. CDR3 DNA: TGTGCCTGGGTCCCAGCGGGGACCTACAATGAGCAGTTCTTC. As protein: CAWVPAGTYNEQFF. The V and J genes are TRBV30 and TRBJ2-1; 7 bases fit TRBD2. This CDR3 is 14 amino acids long. V dropped 5 bases and J dropped 2; count of bases not matched to a gene: 6. CDR1 and CDR2 from the germline V gene are GTSNPN and SVGIG (reference sequence).

This clonotype showed up just a few times. This chain uses TRBV24-1 with TRBJ1-4, with a weak D call TRBD1 (5 bases). V lost 5 bases to trimming and J lost 4 bases, with 13 bases between them. The CDR3 is 15 amino acids. The germline gives CDR1 KGHDR, CDR2 SFDVKD. CDR3 protein: CATSAGTGGNEKLFF. The CDR3, as DNA: TGTGCCACCAGTGCCGGGACGGGAGGTAATGAAAAACTGTTTTTT.

The chain links TRBV5-1 to TRBJ2-3, with 8 positions matching TRBD1. The V and J ends lost 4 bases and 3 bases, in that order; junction bases with no gene match: 4. CDR3 length: 14 residues. CDR1 and CDR2 (germline): SGHRS, YFSETQ. This CDR3 reads CASSPDRATDTQYF. The DNA for the CDR3 is TGCGCCAGCAGCCCGGACAGGGCAACAGATACGCAGTATTTT.

This clonotype was counted at least ten times. V and J are TRBV2 and TRBJ2-5, with a possible D match to TRBD1 (6 bases). Germline CDR1 is SNHLY and CDR2 is FYNNEI. The CDR3 is 13 amino acids. The V and J ends lost 6 bases and 2 bases respectively, with 10 bases between them. The CDR3 nucleotides are TGTGCCAGCAGGGCCGGACAGCAAGAGACCCAGTACTTC. It is translated as CASRAGQQETQYF.

This chain connects TRBV7-2 to TRBJ2-7; D not certain. The CDR3 extends over 12 amino acids. The germline gives CDR1 SGHTA, CDR2 FQGNSA. V lost 8 bases and J lost 2, with 10 bases in between. The CDR3 sequence: CASRSIPYEQYF. The CDR3 DNA is TGTGCCAGCCGCTCCATTCCCTACGAGCAGTACTTC. The variable domain in full, with the rest retrieved from reference TRBV7-2 and TRBJ2-7, is GAGVSQSPSNKVTEKGKDVELRCDPISGHTALYWYRQSLGQGLEFLIYFQGNSAPDKSGLPSDRFSAERTGGSVSTLTIQRTQQEDSAVYLCASRSIPYEQYFGPGTRLTVT.

V and J are TRBV6-2 or TRBV6-3 and TRBJ2-2; D gene unclear. Germline assignment: CDR1 MNHEY and CDR2 SVGEGT. V lost 2 bases and J lost 6, with 7 bases in between. This CDR3 is built from 13 residues. This CDR3 reads CASSYQSPGELFF. DNA for the CDR3: TGTGCCAGCAGTTACCAATCTCCCGGGGAGCTGTTTTTT.

This clonotype was counted only a few times. This chain joins TRBV25-1 and TRBJ2-7, with a possible D match to TRBD1 (5 bases). The germline CDR1 and CDR2 sequences are MGHDK and SYGVNS. This CDR3 has 13 residues. V was pared by 6 bases and J by 6 bases, with 15 bases between. CDR3 DNA: TGTGCCAGCAGACAGTTTGGGGCTTTCGAGCAGTACTTC. Translation: CASRQFGAFEQYF.

The chain has TRBV10-2 and TRBJ2-7; D remains unclear. This CDR3 contains 14 residues. Germline CDR1 is WSHSY and CDR2 is SAAADI. Trimming shortened V by 3 bases and J by 0 bases, and 9 bases separated the two germline ends. As DNA, the CDR3 is TGCGCCAGCAGTGACCCAGAAAGCTCCTACGAGCAGTACTTC. This translates into CASSDPESSYEQYF.